This T cell receptor (beta chain) originates from a study of naive and memory T cell subsets. The CDR3 is made up of 14 amino acids. In germline, CDR1 is SQVTM, CDR2 ANQGSEA. V was clipped by 7 bases and J by 3 bases; unmatched bases: 7. This clonotype was detected a few times. Both TRBC1 and TRBC2 were covered by a beta constant-region primer of two equimolar oligonucleotides. TCRdb itself ran the UMI-ligation and nested PCR reads through MiXCR, one entry per CDR3 protein. The table has 120,000 to 150,000 distinct CDR3 sequences, over 15% seen once. The specimen was naive CD4+ T cells from blood. The rearrangement uses TRBV29-1 and TRBJ2-2, with 8 bases identical to TRBD2. This clonotype was sampled from a human donor in good health. CDR3: CSATAGGHTGELFF. The CDR3, as DNA: TGCAGCGCCACCGCGGGAGGCCACACCGGGGAGCTGTTTTTT.